This T cell receptor (beta chain) comes out of a study of beta chain features in type 1 diabetes listed by TCRdb under 2018. About the full investigation: No differences in mean age, gender distribution, total cell number or subset yield were found between patients and healthy donors. A total of around 110,000,000 sorted cells were examined across all samples, and RNA yield correlated strongly with the number of cells per subset. In the study, recently diagnosed type 1 diabetes patients and matched healthy donors were compared on the TCRB repertoires of their sorted circulating CD4+ T cell subsets. Naive and central memory subsets were obtained from all 30 or so donors, but regulatory and stem cell-like memory subsets were isolated from only 8 patients and roughly 8 healthy donors.

The germline V gene gives CDR1 as LGHNA and CDR2 as YSLEER. From its cysteine to its phenylalanine, the CDR3 spans 13 amino acids. The retained sequence is limited to the CDR3, 39 bases, with the frame set at the first base. Between the V and J ends, shortened by 0 bases and 7 bases respectively, the junction contains 7 bases. All of the isolated RNA was reverse transcribed with the High Capacity cDNA Reverse Transcription Kit, so expressed TCRB transcripts were sequenced. Naive, central memory and regulatory T cell samples underwent deep immunoSEQ sequencing, averaging roughly 3.5 million total reads per sample. After sorted cells were lysed in RLT buffer, RNA was extracted with DNase-treated RNeasy Micro or Mini kits, with the choice depending on cell number. To prevent cross-contamination, every cell subset was processed on its own, while patient and healthy donor samples were processed together. Using the immunoSEQ multiplex PCR, TCRB sequences were amplified from cDNA into 87-bp fragments spanning the CDR3 region. Sequencing of the amplicons was done on the Illumina HiSeq platform. Per the authors' processing: Synthetic template baselines were used to correct PCR bias computationally, reads within Hamming distance 2 were collapsed, and singletons that could not be merged were discarded. By aligning reads against IMGT, V, D and J genes, CDR3 length, and insertions or deletions at six rearrangement sites were assigned. Within each subset, clonotype counts were normalized to the number of sorted cells before true diversity and Gini coefficients were calculated with the tcR R package. The overlap coefficient, calculated on TCRB nucleotide sequences, was used to quantify repertoire sharing. As a proxy for the pre-selection repertoire, out-of-frame TCRB sequences from naive cells were analyzed. Not all clones reach the TCRdb copy of this immuneACCESS table, which keeps in-frame sequences only. Checked studies attribute under half of the gap to unresolved V genes and leave the rest unexplained. D and trimming were read from the DNA, whereas the V and J calls and clone size are those reported in that table. This sample gives 500,000 to 850,000 clones in total; over 12% of them show up just once. The top ten hold 0.035% to 0.045% of the sample.

From each donor, a single peripheral blood sample of approximately 120 mL on average was drawn into heparinised tubes. A BD FACSAria II was used to sort naive, central memory, regulatory and stem cell-like memory CD4+ T cells with a panel that included CD45RO, CCR7, CD25, CD127, CD95 and CD27. Purity was above 98% for every sorted population. PBMCs were separated immediately by Lymphoprep density gradient centrifugation and were stained directly, without being cultured. So that batch effects would be minimized, each experiment stained and sorted samples in pairs, pairing one healthy donor with one patient. This clone was counted only a few times. The antigen it binds to is not known. One base away there is no much larger clone; base qualities are not given. The paper's findings and limits, for the study overall: Because cDNA was sequenced instead of genomic DNA, highly expressing activated cells could be over-represented, though the groups showed no difference in activation or CD3 levels. In all four CD4+ subsets, TCRB CDR3 length was moderately but significantly shorter in type 1 diabetes patients. Shorter templates might have been favored by PCR, but patient and control samples were amplified and corrected together, so both groups would have been affected equally by any skew. Patients with type 1 diabetes made fewer insertions and deleted more nucleotides at VDJ recombination sites, implying thymic rearrangement abnormalities. Naive, central memory and regulatory TCRB repertoires appeared to be more similar among patients than among healthy donors. HLA sub-analyses involved small numbers of individuals, so any influence of HLA type on TCRB rearrangement remained unresolved.

This TCR was sampled from a man aged 18 to 29 with type 1 diabetes. Sequences were obtained from naive CD4+ T cells from blood. The intended sense of this specimen's cell subset or site label: true naive CD4+ T cells. Rearrangement joined TRBV4-3 to TRBJ1-5, with the D gene too uncertain to name. The CDR3 region reads CASSQDLAQPQHF. Here is the DNA: TGCGCCAGCAGCCAAGATTTGGCCCAGCCCCAGCATTTT.